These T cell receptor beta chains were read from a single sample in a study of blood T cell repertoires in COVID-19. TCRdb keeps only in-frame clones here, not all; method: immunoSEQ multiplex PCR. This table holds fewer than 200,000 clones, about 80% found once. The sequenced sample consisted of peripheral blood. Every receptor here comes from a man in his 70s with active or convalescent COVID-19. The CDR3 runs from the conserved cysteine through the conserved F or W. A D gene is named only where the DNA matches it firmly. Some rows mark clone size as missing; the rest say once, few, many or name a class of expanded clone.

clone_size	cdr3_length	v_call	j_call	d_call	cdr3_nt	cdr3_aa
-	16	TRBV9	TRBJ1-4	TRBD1	TGTGCCAGCAGCGTATCCTTGGGACAGGGGAACGAAAAACTGTTTTTT	CASSVSLGQGNEKLFF
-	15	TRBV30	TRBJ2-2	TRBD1	TGTGCCTGGAGTGTACAGGGCAGGGGGCATTGGGAGCTGTTTTTT	CAWSVQGRGHWELFF
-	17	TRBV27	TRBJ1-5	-	TGTGCCAGCAGTTTAGCGGGGGAGGCCCGAAACAATCAGCCCCAGCATTTT	CASSLAGEARNNQPQHF
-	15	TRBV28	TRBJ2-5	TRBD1	TGTGCCAGCAGTGTAGGGGACAGGGGTCGTGAGACCCAGTACTTC	CASSVGDRGRETQYF
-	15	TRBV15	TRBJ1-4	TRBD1	TGTGCCACCAGCCGAGGACAGGGCGGAGGTGAAAAACTGTTTTTT	CATSRGQGGGEKLFF
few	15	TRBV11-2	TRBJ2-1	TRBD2	TGTGCCAGCAGCCGGGGACTAGCGGGAGGTTTAGAGCAGTTCTTC	CASSRGLAGGLEQFF
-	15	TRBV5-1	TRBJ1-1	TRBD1	TGCGCCAGCAGCCCAAGACCGGGACAGGGGACTGAAGCTTTCTTT	CASSPRPGQGTEAFF
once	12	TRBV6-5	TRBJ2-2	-	TGTGCCAGCAGTTCTACAGCCGGGGAGCTGTTTTTT	CASSSTAGELFF
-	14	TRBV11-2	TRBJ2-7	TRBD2	TGTGCCAGCAGTCCGGGAGGACTTAGGGGCGAGCAGTACTTC	CASSPGGLRGEQYF
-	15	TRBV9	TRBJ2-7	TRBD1	TGTGCCAGCAGCGTAGCAGGCAGGGGGCCCTACGAGCAGTACTTC	CASSVAGRGPYEQYF
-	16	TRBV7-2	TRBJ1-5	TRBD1	TGTGCCAGCAGCTTAGTGTGGACAGGGGGCTTTCAGCCCCAGCATTTT	CASSLVWTGGFQPQHF
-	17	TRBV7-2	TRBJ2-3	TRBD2	TGTGCCAGCAGCCCCAGGGCTAGCGGCATGTTGGGGGATACGCAGTATTTT	CASSPRASGMLGDTQYF
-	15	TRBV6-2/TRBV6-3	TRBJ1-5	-	TGTGCCAGCAGTGGAGGAAAATATAGCAATCAGCCCCAGCATTTT	CASSGGKYSNQPQHF
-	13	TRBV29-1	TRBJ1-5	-	TGCAGCGTTAGCAACAGGGCAGGACAGCCCCAGCATTTT	CSVSNRAGQPQHF
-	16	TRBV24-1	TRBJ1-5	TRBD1	TGTGCCACCAGTGATCCCGGACAGGGGAAGGGGCAGCCCCAGCATTTT	CATSDPGQGKGQPQHF
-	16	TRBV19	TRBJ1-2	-	TGTGCCAGTAGTATAGCCGGCGGAGGGTCAAACTATGGCTACACCTTC	CASSIAGGGSNYGYTF
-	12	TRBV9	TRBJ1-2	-	TGTGCCAGCAGCGTACTTAACTATGGCTACACCTTC	CASSVLNYGYTF
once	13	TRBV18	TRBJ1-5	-	TGTGCCAGCTCAATAGCGCAGAGTCAGCCCCAGCATTTT	CASSIAQSQPQHF
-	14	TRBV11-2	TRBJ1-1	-	TGTGCCAGCAGCTTACTTCAACACAGGGCCGGCGCTTTCTTT	CASSLLQHRAGAFF
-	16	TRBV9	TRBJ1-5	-	TGTGCCAGCAGCGTGGGGGAGGGTATGGGCAATCAGCCCCAGCATTTT	CASSVGEGMGNQPQHF
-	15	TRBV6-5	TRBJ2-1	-	TGTGCCAGCAGGGGAGTGGGACTCGGTTACAATGAGCAGTTCTTC	CASRGVGLGYNEQFF
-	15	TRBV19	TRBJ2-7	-	TGTGCCAGTAGTATAGTTGCCAAAGCCAGGGGCGAGCAGTACTTC	CASSIVAKARGEQYF
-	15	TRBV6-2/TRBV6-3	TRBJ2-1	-	TGTGCCAGCAGTGTCATCAGGCGACCGGACAATGAGCAGTTCTTC	CASSVIRRPDNEQFF
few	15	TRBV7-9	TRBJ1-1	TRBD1	TGTGCCAGCAGCTTAGATTTTGGGACAGCGGATGAAGCTTTCTTT	CASSLDFGTADEAFF
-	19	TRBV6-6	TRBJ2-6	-	TGTGCCAGCAGCTATGACAGGGTCAGCGGGAGAAATGGGGCCAACGTCCTGACTTTC	CASSYDRVSGRNGANVLTF
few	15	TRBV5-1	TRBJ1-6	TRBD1	TGCGCCAGCAGCTTTAGCGGACAGGGTCATTCACCCCTCCACTTT	CASSFSGQGHSPLHF
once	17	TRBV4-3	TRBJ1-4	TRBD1	TGCGCCAGCAGCCGATCCCCGGAAGGACAGGGTAATGAAAAACTGTTTTTT	CASSRSPEGQGNEKLFF
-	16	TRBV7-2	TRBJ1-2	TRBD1	TGTGCCAGCAGCCCAAGACCTACAGGGGGCGCCAATGGCTACACCTTC	CASSPRPTGGANGYTF
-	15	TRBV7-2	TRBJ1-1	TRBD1	TGTGCCAGCAGCTTAACAGGGGTAAAGAACACTGAAGCTTTCTTT	CASSLTGVKNTEAFF
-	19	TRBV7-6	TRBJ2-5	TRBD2	TGTGCCAGCAGCTTTGTTGGCCGCCGGGGGACTAGCGCCGGTGAGACCCAGTACTTC	CASSFVGRRGTSAGETQYF
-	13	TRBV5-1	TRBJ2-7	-	TGCGCCAGCTCCGAGGACACGGAGGGCGAGCAGTACTTC	CASSEDTEGEQYF
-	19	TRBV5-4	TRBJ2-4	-	TGTGCCAGCAGCTCTGCAGGGACTTCAAGCTCGTTAGCCAAAAACATTCAGTACTTC	CASSSAGTSSSLAKNIQYF
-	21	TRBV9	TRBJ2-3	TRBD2	TGTGCCAGCAGCGTATCCCCCAGACCGGGACCGGGACTAGCTAGCACAGATACGCAGTATTTT	CASSVSPRPGPGLASTDTQYF
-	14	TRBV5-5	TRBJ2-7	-	TGTGCCAGCAGCTTCCGCCAGGGGCCCTACGAGCAGTACTTC	CASSFRQGPYEQYF
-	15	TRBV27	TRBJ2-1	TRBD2	TGTGCCAGCAGCGAAAGGGACTACTACTACAATGAGCAGTTCTTC	CASSERDYYYNEQFF
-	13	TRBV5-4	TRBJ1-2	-	TGTGCCAGCAGCTTTAGCAGGGGCTATGGCTACACCTTC	CASSFSRGYGYTF
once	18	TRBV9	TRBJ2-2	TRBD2	TGTGCCAGCAGCGCCCGGACCAGAGGACTAGTTGACACCGGGGAGCTGTTTTTT	CASSARTRGLVDTGELFF
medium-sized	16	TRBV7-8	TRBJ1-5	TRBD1	TGTGCCAGCAGCTTAGGGACGGGACAGCGGTATCAGCCCCAGCATTTT	CASSLGTGQRYQPQHF
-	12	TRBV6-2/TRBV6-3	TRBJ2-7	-	TGTGCCAGCAGCCTTTCGGGATACGAGCAGTACTTC	CASSLSGYEQYF